The present T cell receptor (beta chain) was sequenced within a study of T-cell memory formation after mild COVID-19. 5'RACE primed at constant segments yielded TCR alpha and TCR beta cDNA libraries bearing sample barcodes and UMIs. TCRdb redid the calling of the 5' RACE reads with MiXCR, one entry per CDR3 protein. The sample holds around 340,000 distinct CDR3 sequences, roughly 13% seen once. Specimen: PBMCs or a T cell subset sorted from them (not recorded which). The receptor was derived from a man aged 18 to 35 who had mild COVID-19 (a few samples of this study predate the infection). Cell type and time point are not known.

CDR3 sequence (DNA): TGTGCCAGCAGTTACGCAGGGCGGGCCTACGAGCAGTACTTC. Protein: CASSYAGRAYEQYF. V gene TRBV6-2 or TRBV6-3 combines with J gene TRBJ2-7; D possibly uses TRBD1 or TRBD2 (5 bases each). Germline values: CDR1 MNHEY, CDR2 SVGEGT. The CDR3 has 14 amino acids. V was shortened by 2 bases and J by 2 bases, with 10 bases between the two germline ends.